Listed below are T cell receptor beta chains from one sample, sequenced in a study of OX40 agonist ivuxolimab in advanced cancers. Generated by immunoSEQ multiplex PCR, the TCRdb table keeps only in-frame clones and is missing some. The sample contains approximately 20,000 clones, about four fifths of which appear only once. This material consisted of CD4+ or CD8+ T cells sorted from blood, taken in a trial of the OX40 agonist ivuxolimab. The receptors stem from an adult with an advanced solid tumor such as melanoma, head and neck, liver or kidney cancer. The CDR3 runs from the conserved cysteine through the conserved F or W. D genes are given only for firm matches. Some rows mark clone size as missing; the rest say once, few, many or name a class of expanded clone.

cdr3_aa,cdr3_nt,clone_size,j_call,v_call,d_call
CSVVGGTEGELFF,TGCAGCGTTGTGGGCGGTACCGAGGGGGAGCTGTTTTTT,few,TRBJ2-2,TRBV29-1,NA
CASSLDMMNEQFF,TGTGCCAGCAGCTTAGATATGATGAATGAGCAGTTCTTC,NA,TRBJ2-1,TRBV7-6,NA
CASRESDTQYF,TGTGCCAGCAGAGAGTCAGATACGCAGTATTTT,NA,TRBJ2-3,TRBV6-1,NA
CSVVERNTEAFF,TGCAGCGTTGTAGAGCGGAACACTGAAGCTTTCTTT,NA,TRBJ1-1,TRBV29-1,NA
CATGIGGAEAFF,TGTGCCACAGGGATCGGGGGGGCTGAAGCTTTCTTT,once,TRBJ1-1,TRBV6-5,NA
CASSPKQGMRNEQYF,TGCGCCAGCAGTCCCAAACAGGGGATGAGGAACGAGCAGTACTTC,NA,TRBJ2-7,TRBV4-1,TRBD1
CASSPGRTSWSEQFF,TGTGCTAGCAGCCCTGGACGGACTAGCTGGTCCGAGCAGTTCTTC,NA,TRBJ2-1,TRBV7-7,TRBD2
CASSPRLAGDIDTQYF,TGTGCCAGCAGCCCGAGACTAGCGGGAGATATAGATACGCAGTATTTT,NA,TRBJ2-3,TRBV7-8,TRBD2
CASSSRTAGSTDTQYF,TGTGCCAGCAGCTCCCGGACAGCCGGTAGCACAGATACGCAGTATTTT,NA,TRBJ2-3,TRBV7-9,NA
CASSFGGPYGYTF,TGTGCCAGCAGCTTTGGGGGGCCCTATGGCTACACCTTC,once,TRBJ1-2,TRBV7-9,NA
CAISDLEGQSSGRFDGYTF,TGTGCCATCAGTGACTTAGAGGGACAGAGCTCGGGTAGGTTCGATGGCTACACCTTC,NA,TRBJ1-2,TRBV10-3,TRBD1
CASSSTGTGGYTF,TGCGCCAGCAGTTCGACAGGGACTGGAGGCTACACCTTC,NA,TRBJ1-2,TRBV5-1,TRBD1
CASSPTGGTEAFF,TGTGCCAGCAGCCCGACAGGTGGGACTGAAGCTTTCTTT,medium-sized,TRBJ1-1,TRBV6-6,NA
CASSLSGVGQPQHF,TGTGCCAGCAGTTTATCTGGGGTTGGACAGCCCCAGCATTTT,NA,TRBJ1-5,TRBV27,NA
CASSFSESYEQYF,TGTGCCAGCAGCTTTAGCGAGTCCTACGAGCAGTACTTC,NA,TRBJ2-7,TRBV7-9,NA
CASRQGTSNQETQYF,TGTGCCAGCAGACAGGGGACTTCAAATCAAGAGACCCAGTACTTC,NA,TRBJ2-5,TRBV13,NA